What follows describes a single T cell receptor (beta chain). As yet, its antigen is unknown. The CDR3 is 15 residues long. The ends lost 6 bases at V and 4 bases at J; junction bases unmatched: 4. Germline V gene lookup returns CDR1 ENHRY and CDR2 SYGVKD. Autoimmune disease history or systemic immunosuppression disqualified patients. This entry is derived from a study of OX40 agonist ivuxolimab in advanced cancers. Study in general: Patients undergoing dose escalation presented with hepatocellular carcinoma, melanoma, renal cell or head and neck cancer. Allowance was made for prior anti-PD-1, anti-PD-L1 or anti-CTLA-4 therapy, and roughly 40% had some.

Only in-frame clones appear in the TCRdb table, and some are missing; sequencing was by immunoSEQ multiplex PCR. The data show 60,000 to 70,000 clones, roughly 90% seen once. Findings of the study overall: What antigens the expanded peripheral T cells recognized was never established.

The sequencing here drew on CD4+ or CD8+ T cells sorted from blood, taken in a trial of the OX40 agonist ivuxolimab. V gene TRBV10-3 combines with J gene TRBJ2-3; TRBD2 matches at 13 bases. The TCR originated in an adult with an advanced solid tumor such as melanoma, head and neck, liver or kidney cancer. The CDR3 loop is CAISILAGGPDTQYF. The CDR3 DNA reads as TGTGCCATCAGCATACTAGCGGGGGGGCCAGATACGCAGTATTTT.